Following are 12 T cell receptor beta chains from one sample sequenced in a study of human T cells and chemical hapten exposure. The time point was: pre-sensitization, week 0. Stated treatment: therapeutic diphenylcyclopropenone sensitization with weekly scalp DPC. A single record per CDR3 protein comes from TCRdb applying MiXCR to the RACE reads. The data show around 330,000 distinct CDR3 sequences, with around 5% seen just once and 7% to 10% held by the top ten. The source was whole blood, collected in connection with sensitization to the hapten diphenylcyclopropenone (DPC). The receptors shown here come from a young woman with alopecia areata. Some clones in this sample may be carry-over from other donors' samples.

This clonotype has a handful of counts. The rearrangement joins TRBV6-6 to TRBJ1-4; weak D call: TRBD1 (6 bases). The germline CDR1 and CDR2 sequences are MNHNY and SVGAGI (reference sequence). Trimming shortened V by 2 bases and J by 5 bases, and 12 bases separated the two germline ends. The CDR3 contains 15 residues. The CDR3 protein is CASSYGAGANEKLFF. In DNA form, the CDR3 reads TGTGCCAGCAGTTACGGGGCAGGGGCCAATGAAAAACTGTTTTTT.

This clonotype was recorded a few times. This chain links TRBV20-1 with TRBJ1-6; 10 nucleotides align to TRBD1. CDR1 DFQATT and CDR2 SNEGSKA come from the germline V gene (reference sequence). V lost 3 bases and J lost 10; bases outside the gene matches: 6. The CDR3 is made up of 14 amino acids. The CDR3 sequence: CSARGTGEESPLHF. The CDR3 nucleotides are TGCAGTGCTAGGGGGACAGGGGAAGAATCACCCCTCCACTTT.

The rearrangement joins TRBV24-1 to TRBJ2-2, with no clear D. Germline CDR1 KGHDR, CDR2 SFDVKD. V gave up 3 bases and J gave up 2 bases, with 3 bases separating them. The CDR3 spans 13 residues. This chain's CDR3 is CATSDENTGELFF. Written as DNA, the CDR3 is TGTGCCACCAGTGATGAAAACACCGGGGAGCTGTTTTTT.

This clonotype was seen once. The chain couples TRBV4-1 to TRBJ2-1; 8 positions agree with TRBD2. Germline V CDR1 and CDR2: MGHRA, YSYEKL. V trimming: 4 bases; J trimming: 3 bases; junction bases outside the gene matches: 14. This CDR3 has 18 amino acids. CDR3 nucleotide sequence: TGCGCCAGCAGCCGCATCCGTAGCGGGGCCCTAAACTACAATGAGCAGTTCTTC. It translates to CASSRIRSGALNYNEQFF.

This sequence joins TRBV14 and TRBJ1-3, with D perhaps TRBD1 (5 bases). V lost 4 bases and J 4 bases, leaving 8 bases between the germline ends. CDR1 is SGHDN and CDR2 is FVKESK in the germline V gene. This CDR3 region has 13 residues. The DNA for the CDR3 is TGTGCCAGCAGCCGGGACTGGGGAAACACCATATATTTT. Protein sequence: CASSRDWGNTIYF.

This clonotype was seen ten or more times. This sequence joins TRBV7-8 and TRBJ1-1, with D possibly matching TRBD1 (5 bases). CDR3 size: 17 residues. Germline values: CDR1 SGHVS, CDR2 FQNEAQ. V was pared by 5 bases and J by 0 bases, with 19 bases between. In nucleotides, the CDR3 is TGTGCCAGCAGCCCTTACCGGGTCCTGGGGGTGAACACTGAAGCTTTCTTT. Its translation: CASSPYRVLGVNTEAFF.

V and J are TRBV4-2 and TRBJ2-1, with 9 nucleotides matching TRBD1. CDR1 and CDR2 (germline): LGHNA, YNFKEQ. Unmatched junction bases numbered 7, after V lost 3 bases and J lost 4 bases. The length of the CDR3 is 16 residues. The CDR3 protein is CASSQHGTGSYNEQFF. CDR3 in DNA: TGTGCCAGCAGCCAGCACGGGACAGGGTCATACAATGAGCAGTTCTTC.

This clonotype was detected a few times. This chain connects TRBV29-1 to TRBJ1-1; 8 nucleotides agree with TRBD1. Germline CDR1 reads SQVTM; CDR2 reads ANQGSEA. This CDR3 is 13 amino acids long. J lost 4 bases, V lost 6 bases, and 7 bases had no gene match. The CDR3, as DNA: TGCAGCGTCGACAGGGGAATGGGCACTGAAGCTTTCTTT. Translation gives CSVDRGMGTEAFF.

This rearrangement joins TRBV29-1 to TRBJ1-1; a possible D gene is TRBD1 (5 bases). Per the germline V gene, CDR1 is SQVTM and CDR2 is ANQGSEA. V shed 2 bases and J shed 0 bases, with 7 bases lying between them. The CDR3 covers 13 residues. CDR3 sequence: CSVEWGLNTEAFF. The CDR3, as DNA: TGCAGCGTTGAATGGGGCTTGAACACTGAAGCTTTCTTT.

This clonotype was seen only a few times. The chain's CDR3 is CASSQGNSFANTGELFF. The DNA for the CDR3 is TGTGCCAGCAGCCAAGGCAACTCGTTCGCGAACACCGGGGAGCTGTTTTTT. This chain connects TRBV3-1 to TRBJ2-2; no clear D. The CDR3 consists of 17 residues. The ends were cut back, 1 base at V and 0 bases at J, with 12 bases in the middle. In germline, CDR1 is LGHDT, CDR2 YNNKEL (reference sequence).

This clonotype was observed many times. The chain uses TRBV10-3 and TRBJ1-3; D is unclear. Germline values: CDR1 ENHRY, CDR2 SYGVKD. V was trimmed by 9 bases and J by 0 bases, leaving 6 bases between them. This CDR3 has 12 amino acids. CDR3 loop: CAMGDSGNTIYF. The CDR3 DNA sequence: TGTGCCATGGGCGACTCTGGAAACACCATATATTTT.

The chain is built from TRBV6-5 and TRBJ2-4; a possible D gene is TRBD2 (6 bases). CDR3 size: 14 residues. V lost 0 bases and J lost 9, with 12 bases in between. Germline V gives CDR1 MNHEY, CDR2 SVGAGI. The CDR3 DNA sequence: TGTGCCAGCAGTTACTCAGCGGGCGCAGGCATTCAGTACTTC. Translation gives CASSYSAGAGIQYF.